This T cell receptor (beta chain) was sequenced in a study of shared clonotypes between healthy human individuals. Some clones are missing from TCRdb's copy, which holds only in-frame ones; the method was immunoSEQ multiplex PCR. The sample consists of roughly 570,000 clones, roughly 98% of them appearing once. Naive CD8 cells were CD45RO-negative, positively selected for CCR7, excluding terminally differentiated effector memory CD45RA+ cells. Each sample came from a Caucasian adult donor living in Nashville, Tennessee. This clone was observed once. The specimen was naive CD8+ T cells sorted from blood. This clonotype originated in a man aged 30 to 39 in good health.

CDR3: CASSQGEGLGNIQYF. The CDR3 nucleotides read TGCGCCAGCAGCCAAGGGGAGGGTCTGGGCAACATTCAGTACTTC. The V and J genes are TRBV4-1 and TRBJ2-4; 7 nucleotides align to TRBD2. V was clipped by 1 base and J by 7 bases; unmatched bases: 7. The CDR3 covers 15 residues. Germline V CDR1 and CDR2: MGHRA, YSYEKL.